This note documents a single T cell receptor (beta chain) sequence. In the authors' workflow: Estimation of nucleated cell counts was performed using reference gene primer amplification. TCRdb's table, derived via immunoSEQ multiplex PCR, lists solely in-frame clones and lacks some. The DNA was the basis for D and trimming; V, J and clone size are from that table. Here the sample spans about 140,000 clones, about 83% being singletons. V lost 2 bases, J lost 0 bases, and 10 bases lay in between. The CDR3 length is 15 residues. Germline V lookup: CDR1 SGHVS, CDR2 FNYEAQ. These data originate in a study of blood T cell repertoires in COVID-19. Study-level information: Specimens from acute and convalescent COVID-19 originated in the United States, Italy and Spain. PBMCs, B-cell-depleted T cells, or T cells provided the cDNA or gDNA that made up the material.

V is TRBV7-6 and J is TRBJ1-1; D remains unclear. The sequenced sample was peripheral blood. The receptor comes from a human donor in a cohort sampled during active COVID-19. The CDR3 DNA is TGTGCCAGCAGCTTAATAGAAGCAATGAACACTGAAGCTTTCTTT. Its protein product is CASSLIEAMNTEAFF.